Sequencing of this TCR beta chain was carried out in a study of T cell repertoires in cytomegalovirus infection. This clonotype has just a few counts. Its specificity is unknown. Via MiXCR, TCRdb re-called the reads, giving one row per CDR3 protein. The table includes some 38,000 distinct CDR3 sequences, about 48% detected once. Between the trimmed V and J ends, which lost 1 base and 6 bases, there was a span of 14 bases. This CDR3 contains 15 residues. In germline, CDR1 is SGHRS, CDR2 YFSETQ. Study-wide results and limits: Identification of carriers of CMV plus the relevant HLA was achieved through cumulative public TCR beta family frequency. Dominating the ex vivo response were TCR beta clonotypes that were CMV-specific and HLA-C-restricted.

The sample here was CD8+ T cells from cultured PBMCs, taken from culture after CMV antigen stimulation. The TCR comes from a human donor in good health (CMV status not recorded). Some clones in this sample may be carry-over from other donors' samples. This sequence joins TRBV5-1 and TRBJ2-1; maybe TRBD2 (6 bases). CDR3 DNA: TGCGCCAGCAGCTTGATCGGGACTGGCTCCAATGAGCAGTTCTTC. Translating gives CASSLIGTGSNEQFF.